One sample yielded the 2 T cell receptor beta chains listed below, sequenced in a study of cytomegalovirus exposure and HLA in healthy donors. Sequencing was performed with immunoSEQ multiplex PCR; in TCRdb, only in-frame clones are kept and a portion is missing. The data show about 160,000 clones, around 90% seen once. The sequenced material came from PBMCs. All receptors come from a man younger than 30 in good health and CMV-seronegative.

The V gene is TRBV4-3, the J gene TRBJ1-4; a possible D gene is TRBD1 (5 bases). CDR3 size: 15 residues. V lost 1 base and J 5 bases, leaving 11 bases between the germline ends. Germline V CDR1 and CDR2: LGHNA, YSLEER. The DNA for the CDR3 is TGCGCCAGCAGCCAAGGGGGCCGTATGAATGAAAAACTGTTTTTT. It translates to CASSQGGRMNEKLFF.

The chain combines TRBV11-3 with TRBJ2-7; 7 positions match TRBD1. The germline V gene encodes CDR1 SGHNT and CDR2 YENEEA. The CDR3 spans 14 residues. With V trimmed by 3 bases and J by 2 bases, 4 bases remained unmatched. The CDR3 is CASSLRGPPYEQYF. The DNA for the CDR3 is TGTGCCAGCAGCTTGAGGGGGCCCCCCTACGAGCAGTACTTC.